Presented here are 9 T cell receptor beta chains from one specimen sequenced in a study of CD8 T cells in ankylosing spondylitis (dated by TCRdb to 2016 to 2017). Library preparation was by 5' RACE. The sequencer was an Illumina HiSeq 2500. TCRdb trimmed the raw reads at Q25, called clones with MiXCR and kept productive beta chains. Rows with one shared CDR3 protein collapse into an entry with the most common genes and DNA. The sample includes 200,000 or so distinct CDR3 sequences, with roughly 24% observed a single time. Less than 8.5% of the sample is taken by the ten largest. Sequenced input: blood, either unsorted or a sorted T cell fraction (not recorded which). The receptors were gathered from a male donor with ankylosing spondylitis or in good health (not recorded which).

This chain connects TRBV18 to TRBJ2-7; D not certain. V was clipped by 5 bases and J by 2 bases, with 13 bases between them. The germline V gene encodes CDR1 KGHSH and CDR2 LQKENI. The CDR3 has 14 residues. The CDR3 here is CASSAGLATYEQYF. The CDR3 DNA reads as TGTGCCAGCTCAGCAGGCTTAGCAACCTACGAGCAGTACTTC.

This clonotype was seen ten or more times. The gene calls are TRBV5-5 and TRBJ1-1; D unresolved. Germline CDR1 and CDR2: SGHKS and YYEKEE (reference sequence). V dropped 2 bases and J dropped 3 bases, with 11 bases sitting between them. The CDR3 sequence is 14 residues long. The CDR3 is CASSFAGSYTEAFF. In DNA, the CDR3 is TGTGCCAGCAGCTTCGCGGGATCTTACACTGAAGCTTTCTTT. Using reference TRBV5-5 and TRBJ1-1 for the parts outside the CDR3, the full variable domain is DAGVTQSPTHLIKTRGQQVTLRCSPISGHKSVSWYQQVLGQGPQFIFQYYEKEERGRGNFPDRFSARQFPNYSSELNVNALLLGDSALYLCASSFAGSYTEAFFGQGTRLTVV.

In its sample, this clonotype was seen many times. The rearrangement uses TRBV20-1 and TRBJ2-1; D not certain. Germline V lookup: CDR1 DFQATT, CDR2 SNEGSKA (reference sequence). V shed 3 bases and J shed 3 bases, with 9 bases lying between them. The CDR3 has 13 amino acids. The CDR3, as DNA: TGCAGTGCTAGGCCGGTCAACTACAATGAGCAGTTCTTC. Translating gives CSARPVNYNEQFF.

The gene calls are TRBV29-1 and TRBJ2-3; TRBD1 aligns across 8 bases. This CDR3 contains 14 residues. Trimming at V came to 8 bases and at J to 1 base, leaving 8 bases not matched to a gene. Per the germline V gene, CDR1 is SQVTM and CDR2 is ANQGSEA. The CDR3 coding sequence is TGCAGCTCAGGGGGCGCCCAAGGCACAGATACGCAGTATTTT. Translation: CSSGGAQGTDTQYF.

The V and J genes are TRBV20-1 and TRBJ2-7; possibly TRBD1 or TRBD2 for D (5 bases each). Germline V gene data show CDR1 as DFQATT and CDR2 as SNEGSKA (reference sequence). CDR3 length: 12 amino acids. Between the trimmed V and J ends, which lost 6 bases and 9 bases, there was a span of 18 bases. The CDR3 DNA sequence: TGCAGTGCAAAAAGGGACGCTATGCGGCAGTACTTC. It specifies CSAKRDAMRQYF.

The V and J genes are TRBV20-1 and TRBJ2-3; D is ambiguous. The V and J ends lost 6 bases and 6 bases respectively, with 13 bases between them. This CDR3 is built from 12 residues. The V gene's germline CDR1 is DFQATT and CDR2 SNEGSKA (reference sequence). The CDR3 protein is CSAPNRADTQYF. For the CDR3, the DNA is TGCAGTGCCCCCAATCGGGCGGATACGCAGTATTTT.

This clonotype was seen ten or more times. The chain is built from TRBV9 and TRBJ2-1; a possible D gene is TRBD1 (6 bases). CDR3 length equals 15 residues. V was clipped by 3 bases and J by 5 bases, with 15 bases between them. Germline CDR1 reads SGDLS; CDR2 reads YYNGEE. The CDR3 DNA is TGTGCCAGCAGCGACCCTCCGGGACATAACAATGAGCAGTTCTTC. Its translation is CASSDPPGHNNEQFF.

In this sample, this clonotype turned up many times. The gene calls are TRBV20-1 and TRBJ2-7; perhaps D is TRBD1 or TRBD2 (5 bases each). Germline V gene lookup returns CDR1 DFQATT and CDR2 SNEGSKA (reference sequence). This CDR3 comprises 11 residues. The ends were cut back, 6 bases at V and 3 bases at J, with 9 bases in the middle. CDR3 nucleotide sequence: TGCAGTGCCGGGGACGGCTACGAGCAGTACTTC. This gives the protein CSAGDGYEQYF.

This clonotype was seen at least ten times. The CDR3 region has the DNA TGCGCCAGCAGCCAATCCAGGGACCGGTCCTACGAGCAGTACTTC. It translates to CASSQSRDRSYEQYF. V is TRBV4-3 and J is TRBJ2-7; perhaps D is TRBD1 or TRBD2 (5 bases each). Trimming cost V 2 bases and J 1 base, with 12 bases left between them. The CDR3 spans 15 residues. Germline assignment: CDR1 LGHNA and CDR2 YSLEER.